The clone carrying this TCR beta chain was picked up one time. This entry comes from a study of blood T cell repertoires in COVID-19. Assay used: immunoSEQ multiplex PCR; TCRdb lists only in-frame clones, some missing. Of about 220,000 clones listed, 80% were seen once; the top ten hold about 13%. This CDR3 has 18 amino acids. V was shortened by 3 bases and J by 0 bases, with 19 bases between the two germline ends. CDR1 SGDLS and CDR2 YYNGEE come from the germline V gene. The clonotype comes from a human donor in a cohort sampled during active COVID-19. J is TRBJ1-3 and V is TRBV9; TRBD1 is a possible D gene (6 bases). The sequencing sample was made of peripheral blood. The CDR3 nucleotides are TGTGCCAGCAGCGAGTATCCGGACAGTTTGGACTCTGGAAACACCATATATTTT. Its protein is CASSEYPDSLDSGNTIYF.